This T cell receptor beta chain is drawn from a study of blood T cell repertoires in COVID-19. The table came from immunoSEQ multiplex PCR; TCRdb's copy has only in-frame clones and leaves some out. The profile shows over 25,000 clones, 84% of them singletons. Per germline, CDR1 SGHNT and CDR2 YYREEE (reference sequence). Trimming left V 5 bases short and J 5 bases short, with 13 bases between. The CDR3 has 13 residues. The TCR originated in a human donor in a cohort sampled during active COVID-19. J is TRBJ1-1 and V is TRBV5-4; D is unresolved. The specimen was peripheral blood. CDR3 bases: TGTGCCAGCAGTTCCGCGACTGGGACTGAAGCTTTCTTT. It codes for CASSSATGTEAFF.